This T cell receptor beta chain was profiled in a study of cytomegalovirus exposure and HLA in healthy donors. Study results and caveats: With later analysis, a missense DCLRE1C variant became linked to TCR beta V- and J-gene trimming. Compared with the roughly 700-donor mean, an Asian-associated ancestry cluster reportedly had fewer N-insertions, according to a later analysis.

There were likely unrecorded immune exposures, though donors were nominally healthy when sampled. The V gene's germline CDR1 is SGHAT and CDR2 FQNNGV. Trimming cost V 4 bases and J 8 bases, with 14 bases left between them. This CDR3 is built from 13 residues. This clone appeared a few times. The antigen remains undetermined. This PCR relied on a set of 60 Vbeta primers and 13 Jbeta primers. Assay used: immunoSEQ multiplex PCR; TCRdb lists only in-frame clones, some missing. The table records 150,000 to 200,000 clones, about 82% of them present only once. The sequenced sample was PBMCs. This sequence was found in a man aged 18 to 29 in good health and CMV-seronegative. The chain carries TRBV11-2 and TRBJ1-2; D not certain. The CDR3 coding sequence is TGTGCCAGCAGCTCACCGGGAGGACGGGGCTACACCTTC. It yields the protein CASSSPGGRGYTF.